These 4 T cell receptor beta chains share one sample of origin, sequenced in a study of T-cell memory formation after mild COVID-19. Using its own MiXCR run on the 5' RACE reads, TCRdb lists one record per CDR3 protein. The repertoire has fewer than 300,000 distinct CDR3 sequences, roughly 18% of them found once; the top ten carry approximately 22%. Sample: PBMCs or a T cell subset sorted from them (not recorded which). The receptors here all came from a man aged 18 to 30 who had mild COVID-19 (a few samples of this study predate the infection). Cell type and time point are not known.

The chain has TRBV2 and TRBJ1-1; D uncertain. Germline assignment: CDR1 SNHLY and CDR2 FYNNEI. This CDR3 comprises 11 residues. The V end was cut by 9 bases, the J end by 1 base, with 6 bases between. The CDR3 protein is CASGGNTEAFF. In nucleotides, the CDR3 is TGTGCCAGTGGCGGGAACACTGAAGCTTTCTTT.

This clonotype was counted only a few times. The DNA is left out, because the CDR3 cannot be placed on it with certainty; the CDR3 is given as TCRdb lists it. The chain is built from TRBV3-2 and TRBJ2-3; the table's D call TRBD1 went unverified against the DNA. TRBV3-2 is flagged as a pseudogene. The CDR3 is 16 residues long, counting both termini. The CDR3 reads CASSQVAGGATDTQYF.

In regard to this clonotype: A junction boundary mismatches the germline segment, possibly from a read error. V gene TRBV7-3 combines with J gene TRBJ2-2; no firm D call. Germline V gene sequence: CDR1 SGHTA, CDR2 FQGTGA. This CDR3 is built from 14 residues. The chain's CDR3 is CASSLMGNAGELFF. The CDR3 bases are TGTGCCAGCAGCTTAATGGGGAACGCCGGGGAGCTGTTTTTT.

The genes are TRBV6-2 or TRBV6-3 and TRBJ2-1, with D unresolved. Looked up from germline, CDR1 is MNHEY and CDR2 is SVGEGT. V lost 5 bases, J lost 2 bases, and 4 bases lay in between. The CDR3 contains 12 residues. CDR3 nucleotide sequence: TGTGCCAGCAGTATCACCTACAATGAGCAGTTCTTC. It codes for CASSITYNEQFF.